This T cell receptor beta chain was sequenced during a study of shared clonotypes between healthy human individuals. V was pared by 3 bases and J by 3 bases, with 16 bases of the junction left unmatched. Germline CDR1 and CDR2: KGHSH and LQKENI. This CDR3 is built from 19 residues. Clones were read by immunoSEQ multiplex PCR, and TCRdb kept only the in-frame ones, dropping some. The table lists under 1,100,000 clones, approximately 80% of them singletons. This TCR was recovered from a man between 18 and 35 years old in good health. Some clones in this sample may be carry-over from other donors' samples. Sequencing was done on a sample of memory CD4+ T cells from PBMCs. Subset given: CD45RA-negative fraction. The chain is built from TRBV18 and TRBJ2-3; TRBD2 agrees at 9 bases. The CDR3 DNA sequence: TGTGCCAGCTCACCTCTCCCCCAAGGGGTAGCGGGAGAGACAGATACGCAGTATTTT. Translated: CASSPLPQGVAGETDTQYF.